The entry below gives a single T cell receptor beta chain sequence along with its context. No antigen is known for it. Library method: the immunoSEQ multiplex PCR assay. For the multiplex PCR, a mixture combining 60 forward primers for TCR Vbeta segments and 13 reverse primers for TCR Jbeta segments was used. A multiplex PCR assay on genomic DNA amplified the CDR3 region of rearranged TCR beta genes. On the Illumina HiSeq System, the amplified TCR beta libraries were sequenced as 87-base-pair reads. The authors' analysis ran thus. Across the roughly 640 repertoires, a later analysis counted tens of millions of unique TCR beta chains, about 10 million of which were shared by at least two donors. A nearest-neighbor algorithm error-corrected the raw reads and collapsed the reads into unique sequences, merging closely related sequences to remove PCR and sequencing errors. CDR3 sequences were aligned to IMGT reference sequences to assign V, D and J gene segments. For a sequence to be retained, a match of at least six nucleotides to both a V gene segment and a J gene segment was required. A rearrangement was called productive if the CDR3 had no stop codons and remained in frame with V and J, and every other rearrangement was called non-productive. CDR3 was defined by IMGT convention, running from the second conserved V-encoded cysteine to the conserved J-encoded phenylalanine. In an earlier analysis of approximately 590 of the donors, sequences lacking an unambiguous match to a single V gene segment were excluded. An earlier analysis of several hundred of the donors called V segments functional above 56.7% productive rearrangements and segregating when the between-donor standard deviation exceeded 5%. A statistical classification framework was developed to diagnose cytomegalovirus status using the catalog of TCR beta chain sequences. A later analysis assigned V and J genes by comparing TCR nucleotide sequences with IMGT/GENE-DB human TR gene sequences. The TCRdist pipeline was used in a later analysis to assign CDR3 sequences and most-parsimonious VDJ recombination scenarios. A later analysis defined each TCR beta chain by its CDR3 amino acid sequence plus V-gene family, and excluded reads lacking a unique V-gene family. A later analysis removed roughly 590 highly shared, low-generation-probability nucleotide sequences to deal with suspected cross-contamination and a sequencing artifact. In a later analysis, a clonal expansion index was calculated for each public chain from normalized within-repertoire ranks of inferred template counts. Generation probabilities in a later analysis came from a VDJ recombination model fitted to out-of-frame rearrangements, and those results were checked against IGoR. In a later analysis, hypergeometric tests were used to score TCR-TCR, TCR-HLA and TCR-CMV co-occurrence, with a repertoire-size bias correction applied to TCR pairs. To estimate false discovery rates, a later analysis permuted the HLA or CMV assignments 20 times. In a later analysis, co-occurring TCRs were grouped using DBSCAN, and TCRdist sequence similarity was added for clustering within HLA-allele-positive subsets. For co-occurrence clustering, repertoires with fewer than 30,000 or more than 120,000 public chains were excluded, along with a handful of repertoires with anomalous nucleotide sharing. Held by TCRdb, this immuneACCESS table contains in-frame sequences only and omits some clones. Under half of the omission traces to an unresolved V gene where checked; the cause of the rest is unknown. That table furnishes V, J and clone size, whereas the DNA furnished D and trimming. The table of this sample itemizes some 150,000 clones. Of the sample, less than 3% is held by the ten largest clones.

This sample is part of a study of cytomegalovirus exposure and HLA in healthy donors (dated by TCRdb to about 2017). Concerning the study at large: An earlier analysis of 550 to 700 of the donors reported 250 to 350 Gb of sequence data and roughly 110 million unique TCR beta sequences from some 180 million T cells. An early release covering just under 650 HLA-typed donors comprised around 300 gigabases of sequencing data and tens of millions of unique TCR sequences. Of the approximately 400 genotyped donors, roughly 85% fell in the genetic ancestry cluster associated with self-reported Caucasian donors. The study aimed to test whether signatures of past pathogen exposure could be identified by cataloging public T cell receptors. The study profiled the T cell repertoires of around 700 subjects by immunosequencing and related them to cytomegalovirus serostatus. Along with the roughly 670-subject first cohort, a separate validation cohort of over a hundred different subjects was used. To predict cytomegalovirus infection status, the study brought together high-throughput TCR immunosequencing, statistical association of individual TCRs with disease status, and machine learning. To study patterns of TCR occurrence, a later analysis re-analyzed previously published TCR beta repertoires from more than 550 donors and added high-resolution HLA genotyping. Rather than using new phenotypic data, the later analysis identified candidate immune exposures from TCR beta sequences and from how often those sequences occurred across donors. An earlier analysis of several hundred of the donors applied high-throughput TCR beta sequencing to assess whether each TCR beta V gene segment acted as functional or pseudogenic. Donor age, sex, ethnicity and CMV serostatus were compiled together with the repertoire data. A later genetic analysis took genome-wide SNP genotypes for about 55% of the 666 donors and used that subset as a discovery cohort. All discovery cohort repertoires had been generated using a single sequencing platform. Class I and class II HLA loci were covered by the typing at four-digit resolution. The number of typed donors differed by locus: about 620-640 for A, B, C, DRB1 and DQB1; roughly 510 for DQA1; about 600 for DPA1; and some 450 for DPB1. Because of strong linkage in the cohort, roughly five DR-DQ haplotypes were treated as single units for association and clustering. Among under 450 genotyped donors of the cohort, an average of approximately 250,000 unique TCR beta nucleotide sequences were sequenced per donor, about a sixth of them non-productive.

The cohort consisted of 666 healthy bone marrow donors. Cohort members were all nominally healthy when sampled, although unrecorded immune exposures were likely present. The donor was CMV seronegative and was included in the group of a few hundred seronegative cohort members. A peripheral blood sample was collected from each donor, and TCR beta sequencing was performed on peripheral blood mononuclear cells. Genomic DNA extraction from the blood cell samples was performed with the Qiagen DNeasy Blood Extraction Kit. There are 14 amino acids in the CDR3, from cysteine to phenylalanine inclusive. The entry retains the CDR3 DNA only, 42 bases that are in frame from base 1. For CDR1 and CDR2, the germline V gene lists SGHVS and FQNEAQ. Deletion took 1 base off V and 5 bases off J, with a span of 9 bases between the germline ends. General findings and caveats noted by the study authors: The study gave a list of some 150 TCR beta chains associated with cytomegalovirus. Most TCR sequences were seen in very few donors, while some public TCRs were found in many individuals. Because HLA typing was unavailable for some donors at each locus, only the typed subset was used in association tests. Correlated functional status among segregating V segments might reflect linkage disequilibrium, but an unknown experimental factor could not be ruled out. A later analysis found that TCR association rates varied across HLA loci, with DRB1 alleles showing the most associated TCRs and HLA-C alleles the fewest. Three of the identified cytomegalovirus-associated TCR beta chains were confirmed in vitro to be specific for cytomegalovirus antigens. Because counts were too low, some 17 rarely observed V segments, including chromosome 9 orphons, were excluded from the earlier analysis of some 590 of the donors. Broadly in line with IMGT annotations, most TCR beta V segments showed up in productive rearrangements about 87% or about 30% of the time in an earlier analysis of a few hundred of the donors. Roughly uniform sequencing depth across donors was assumed in presence/absence analyses, although this assumption may not hold. The authors suggested that the approach could potentially be generalized to other disease states and immunological phenotypes. In a later analysis, 16,951 TCR beta sequences were associated with specific HLA alleles at a false discovery rate of 0.05. When HLA alleles, especially DR and DQ, strongly co-occurred, TCR associations were difficult to assign to individual alleles. In a later analysis, most CMV-associated TCR beta chains were found to appear HLA-restricted, with HLA associations seemingly driven largely by CMV exposure. A group of highly shared sequence variants was considered likely to be a technical artifact of the sequencing pipeline. In a later genetic analysis, fewer N-insertions in productive TCRs were reported among donors in an Asian-associated ancestry cluster than the roughly 710-donor mean. In a later analysis, HLA-associated TCR beta chains were found to be more clonally expanded and to have lower generation probabilities than equally common non-associated chains. An association between a missense DCLRE1C variant and V-gene and J-gene trimming of TCR beta chains was found in a later genetic analysis and replicated in an independent cohort. In a later analysis, several top co-occurrence clusters were reported to appear linked to parvovirus B19, influenza, CMV and Epstein-Barr virus. In both the original and validation cohorts, the classifier was reported to diagnose cytomegalovirus status with high specificity and sensitivity. A further reported finding was that TCR beta sequences accurately predicted the HLA-A and HLA-B alleles for most subjects in the first cohort. For the cohort, immune exposure information was limited to CMV serostatus. In this cohort, only TCR beta chains were sequenced, and detectable features were limited by the absence of alpha or paired-chain data. Some IMGT-functional V segments, including TRBV6-2 and TRBV6-3, could not be distinguished by the 87-base-pair reads and were therefore excluded.

This TCR was sampled from a man aged 35-49 years in good health and CMV-seronegative. Sequenced input: PBMCs. The chain joins TRBV7-8 to TRBJ1-5, with the D gene too uncertain to name. The DNA sequence is given as TGTGCCAGCAGCTTAGTAGATTCGGATCAGCCCCAGCATTTT. It translates to CASSLVDSDQPQHF.